This paragraph reports one T cell receptor (beta chain). Its antigen is not identified. Trimming shortened V by 4 bases and J by 9 bases, and 17 bases separated the two germline ends. Germline CDR1 reads SGHRS; CDR2 reads YFSETQ. The CDR3 length is 14 residues. This record belongs to a study of early T cells in non-severe SARS-CoV-2 infection. About the study: It was bulk RNA from unsorted whole blood that was sequenced, and the chains were unpaired.

Study results and caveats: VDJdb matching favored anti-spike CD8 responses, missing private and CD4 specificities.

Attached unique molecular identifiers marked individual cDNA molecules. Via MiXCR, TCRdb re-called the 5' RACE reads, giving one row per CDR3 protein. This sample has over 60,000 distinct CDR3 sequences; roughly an eighth occur once, and the top ten carry around 2.9%. This specimen consisted of whole blood, obtained at baseline. This sequence joins TRBV5-1 and TRBJ2-1; D is tentatively TRBD1 or TRBD2 (6 bases each). The clonotype comes from an adult who was a healthcare worker with PCR-confirmed SARS-CoV-2 infection or an uninfected control (not recorded which). CDR3 in DNA: TGCGCCAGCAGCCCAGGTTGGGGGGCGAGTGAGCAGTTCTTC. This sequence encodes CASSPGWGASEQFF.